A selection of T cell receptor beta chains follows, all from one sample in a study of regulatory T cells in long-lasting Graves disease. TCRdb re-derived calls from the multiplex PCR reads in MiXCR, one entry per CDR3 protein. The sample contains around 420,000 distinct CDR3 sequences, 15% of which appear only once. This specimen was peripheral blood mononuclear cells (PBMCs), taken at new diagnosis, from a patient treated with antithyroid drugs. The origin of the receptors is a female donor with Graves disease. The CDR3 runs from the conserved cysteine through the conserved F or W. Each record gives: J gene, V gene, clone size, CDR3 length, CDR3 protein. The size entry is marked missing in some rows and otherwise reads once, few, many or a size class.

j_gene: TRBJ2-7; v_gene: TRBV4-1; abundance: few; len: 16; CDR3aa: CASSPHPSGNSYEQYF
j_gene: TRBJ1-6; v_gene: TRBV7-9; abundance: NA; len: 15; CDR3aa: CASSLQSSYNSPLHF
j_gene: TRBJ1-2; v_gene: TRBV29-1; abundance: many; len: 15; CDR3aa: CSVPLSTAFNYGYTF
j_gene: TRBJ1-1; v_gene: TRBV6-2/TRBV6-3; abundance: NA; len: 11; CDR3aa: CASGAPTEAFF
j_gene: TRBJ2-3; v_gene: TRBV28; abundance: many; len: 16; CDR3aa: CASSLVTSGSANTQYF
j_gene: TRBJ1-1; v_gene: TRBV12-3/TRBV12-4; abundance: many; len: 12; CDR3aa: CASSLSGTTAFF
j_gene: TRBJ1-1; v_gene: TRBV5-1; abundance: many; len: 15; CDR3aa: CASSLAVGADTEAFF
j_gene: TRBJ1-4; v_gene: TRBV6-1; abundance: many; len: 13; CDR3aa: CASDRDRDEKLFF
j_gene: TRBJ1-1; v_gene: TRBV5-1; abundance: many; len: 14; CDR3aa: CASSWRYGDTEAFF
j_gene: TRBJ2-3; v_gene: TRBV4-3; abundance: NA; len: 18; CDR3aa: CASSQDEGLATMGDTQYF
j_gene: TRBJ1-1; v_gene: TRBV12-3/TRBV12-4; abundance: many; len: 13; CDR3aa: CASSVGTDTEAFF
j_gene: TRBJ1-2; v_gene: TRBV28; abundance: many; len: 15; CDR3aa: CASSLLWDVTYGYTF
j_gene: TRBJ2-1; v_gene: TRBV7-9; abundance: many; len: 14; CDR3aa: CASSPGGGNNEQFF
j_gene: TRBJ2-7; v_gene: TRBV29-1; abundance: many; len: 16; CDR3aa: CSVERPGLAGRYEQYF
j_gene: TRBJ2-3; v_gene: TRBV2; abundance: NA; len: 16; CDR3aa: CASSVAGTPSTDTQYF
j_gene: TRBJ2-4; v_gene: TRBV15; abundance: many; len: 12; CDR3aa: CATRGETNIQYF
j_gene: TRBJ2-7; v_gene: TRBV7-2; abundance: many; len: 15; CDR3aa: CASSLVRVGSYEQYF
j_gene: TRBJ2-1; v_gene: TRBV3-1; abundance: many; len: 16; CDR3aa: CASSPDEGVGFNEQFF
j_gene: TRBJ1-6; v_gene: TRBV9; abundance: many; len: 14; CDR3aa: CASSSRDRGSPLHF
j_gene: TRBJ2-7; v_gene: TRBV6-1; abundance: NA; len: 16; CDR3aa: CASSYTGTGGIDEQYF
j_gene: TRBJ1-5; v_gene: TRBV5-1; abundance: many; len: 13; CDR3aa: CASSLDTDQPQHF
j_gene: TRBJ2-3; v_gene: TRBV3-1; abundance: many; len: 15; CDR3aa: CASSHLAGVTDTQYF
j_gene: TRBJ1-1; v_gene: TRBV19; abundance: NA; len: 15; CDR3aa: CASSIVAGMNTEAFF
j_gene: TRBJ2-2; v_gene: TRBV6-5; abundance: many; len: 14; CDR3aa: CASSYGTDTGELFF
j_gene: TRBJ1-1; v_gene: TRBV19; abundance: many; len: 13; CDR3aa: CASSIHWNTEAFF
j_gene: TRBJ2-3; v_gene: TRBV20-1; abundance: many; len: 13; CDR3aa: CSAREGRADTQYF
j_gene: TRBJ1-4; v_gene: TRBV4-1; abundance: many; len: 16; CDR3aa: CASSQEGWSGDEKLFF
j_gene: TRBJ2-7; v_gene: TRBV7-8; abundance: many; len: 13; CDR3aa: CASSRTVNYEQYF
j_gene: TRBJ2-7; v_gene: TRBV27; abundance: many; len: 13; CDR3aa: CASSSSYPYEQYF